The source of this T cell receptor beta chain is a study of cytomegalovirus exposure and HLA in healthy donors. Unmatched junction bases numbered 8, after V lost 6 bases and J lost 6 bases. Germline assignment: CDR1 LNHDA and CDR2 SQIVND (reference sequence). This CDR3 region has 14 residues. PCR employed 60 Vbeta and 13 Jbeta primers. Libraries were prepared by immunoSEQ multiplex PCR; TCRdb keeps only in-frame clonotypes and omits some of them. The sample lists 100,000 to 150,000 clones; over 60% were seen once. The chain carries TRBV19 and TRBJ1-1, with 9 bases that match TRBD1. The material sequenced was PBMCs. This clonotype originated in a woman aged 40 to 50 in good health and CMV-seronegative. Here the CDR3 DNA reads TGTGCCAGTAGCAAACAGGGGGCTAGGGCTGAAGCTTTCTTT. This sequence encodes CASSKQGARAEAFF. Filled out from reference TRBV19 and TRBJ1-1, the complete variable domain reads DGGITQSPKYLFRKEGQNVTLSCEQNLNHDAMYWYRQDPGQGLRLIYYSQIVNDFQKGDIAEGYSVSREKKESFPLTVTSAQKNPTAFYLCASSKQGARAEAFFGQGTRLTVV.